The 17 T cell receptor beta chains given below trace back to one sample, sequenced in a study of cytomegalovirus exposure and HLA in healthy donors. Vbeta (60) and Jbeta (13) primers were used in the PCR. Sequenced by immunoSEQ multiplex PCR; TCRdb stores in-frame clones only, minus some. In the table there are over 75,000 clones, just over 65% of which are singletons. The sequenced material came from PBMCs. The receptors here all came from a young man in good health and CMV-seronegative.

V gene TRBV4-3 combines with J gene TRBJ2-2; D may be TRBD1 (6 bases). The CDR3 is made up of 17 amino acids. V lost 0 bases to trimming and J lost 5 bases, with 16 bases between them. Per the germline V gene, CDR1 is LGHNA and CDR2 is YSLEER. In nucleotides, the CDR3 is TGCGCCAGCAGCCAAGAGGACGCCCCCACAGGGACCGGGGAGCTGTTTTTT. Translation gives CASSQEDAPTGTGELFF.

About this clone: One end of the junction fails to match germline, which may point to a read error. CDR3 in amino acids: CASSSGTVTFFFF. The DNA for the CDR3 is TGTGCCAGCAGCTCCGGGACAGTCACCTTCTTCTTCTTC. The gene calls are TRBV7-9 and TRBJ1-2; the match to TRBD1 covers 7 bases. The CDR3 is 13 residues long. The germline CDR1 and CDR2 sequences are SEHNR and FQNEAQ (reference sequence).

The chain recombines TRBV2 with TRBJ1-4; D is possibly TRBD1 (5 bases). Germline V gene sequence: CDR1 SNHLY, CDR2 FYNNEI. This CDR3 has 14 residues. Trimming cost V 6 bases and J 5 bases, with 13 bases left between them. CDR3 nucleotides: TGTGCCAGCAGCCCGGGGGGGGACAATGAAAAACTGTTTTTT. Protein: CASSPGGDNEKLFF.

The chain employs TRBV28 and TRBJ2-7; D might be TRBD2 (6 bases). Between the trimmed V and J ends, which lost 5 bases and 5 bases, there was a span of 16 bases. CDR3 size: 14 residues. Per the germline V gene, CDR1 is MDHEN and CDR2 is SYDVKM. The CDR3 region is CASSVAGGDNEQYF. CDR3 nucleotide sequence: TGTGCCAGCAGTGTCGCCGGAGGGGATAACGAGCAGTACTTC.

The rearrangement joins TRBV7-2 to TRBJ1-5; D possibly corresponds to TRBD1 (5 bases). This CDR3 has 15 amino acids. Germline V gene lookup returns CDR1 SGHTA and CDR2 FQGNSA. Between the trimmed V and J ends, which lost 0 bases and 3 bases, there was a span of 9 bases. The CDR3 nucleotides are TGTGCCAGCAGCTTAGCGAGACAGCCCAATCAGCCCCAGCATTTT. This codes for CASSLARQPNQPQHF.

The chain uses TRBV5-3 and TRBJ2-2; D is possibly TRBD2 (5 bases). TRBV5-3 counts as an open reading frame of uncertain function. The CDR3 is 14 amino acids. The ends were cut back, 0 bases at V and 6 bases at J, with 9 bases in the middle. This CDR3 is CARSLEGSAGELFF. CDR3 nucleotides: TGTGCCAGAAGCTTGGAGGGTAGCGCCGGGGAGCTGTTTTTT.

The chain is built from TRBV28 and TRBJ1-1; TRBD1 might be the D (5 bases). Trimming removed 2 bases at V and 1 base at J, with 11 bases between. There are 15 residues in the CDR3. The germline V gene encodes CDR1 MDHEN and CDR2 SYDVKM. CDR3 nucleotide sequence: TGTGCCAGCAGTTTACCTAACGACAGGAACACTGAAGCTTTCTTT. Protein sequence: CASSLPNDRNTEAFF.

This chain's CDR3 is CASSLVYLDSPNYGYTF. CDR3 bases: TGTGCCAGCAGCTTAGTTTATTTGGACAGCCCTAACTATGGCTACACCTTC. The chain employs TRBV7-8 and TRBJ1-2, with D possibly TRBD1 on 6 matching bases. Germline CDR1 is SGHVS and CDR2 is FQNEAQ. This CDR3 has 17 residues. V lost 1 base to trimming and J lost 0 bases, with 15 bases between them. Combining the CDR3 with reference TRBV7-8 and TRBJ1-2 gives the whole variable domain GAGVSQSPRYKVAKRGQDVALRCDPISGHVSLFWYQQALGQGPEFLTYFQNEAQLDKSGLPSDRFFAERPEGSVSTLKIQRTQQEDSAVYLCASSLVYLDSPNYGYTFGSGTRLTVV.

The V call is TRBV12-5, the J call TRBJ1-6; no clear D gene. The CDR3 loop spans 14 amino acids. Germline V gene data show CDR1 as LGHNT and CDR2 as FRNRAP. Between the trimmed V and J ends, which lost 0 bases and 7 bases, there was a span of 7 bases. Here the CDR3 reads CASGLVAGNSPLHF. The CDR3 DNA reads TGTGCTAGTGGTTTGGTGGCGGGGAATTCACCCCTCCACTTT.

This clone occurred a few times. The V call is TRBV11-3, the J call TRBJ2-2; 8 bases align to TRBD2. Germline loops: CDR1 SGHNT, CDR2 YENEEA. V lost 4 bases to trimming and J lost 0 bases; unmatched junction nucleotides: 10. The CDR3 has 18 amino acids. Written as DNA, the CDR3 is TGTGCCAGCAGCTCCCCGGGAGGGGGACTATCGAACACCGGGGAGCTGTTTTTT. Protein product: CASSSPGGGLSNTGELFF.

This sequence joins TRBV19 and TRBJ1-2, with 9 bases that match TRBD1. Germline V gene data show CDR1 as LNHDA and CDR2 as SQIVND (reference sequence). The junction had 11 bases not matched to a gene; V was cut back by 5 bases and J by 4 bases. This CDR3 has 16 amino acids. CDR3 residues: CASSAEQGALIYGYTF. In DNA form, the CDR3 reads TGTGCCAGTAGTGCCGAACAGGGGGCGCTTATCTATGGCTACACCTTC.

This clone has more than one count but fewer than ten. The chain uses TRBV25-1 and TRBJ2-5, with 7 bases fitting TRBD1. Germline trimming cut 2 bases from V and 4 bases from J; bases unmatched to any gene: 10. The CDR3 covers 16 residues. Per the germline V gene, CDR1 is MGHDK and CDR2 is SYGVNS. The DNA of the CDR3 is TGTGCCAGCAGTGAAGGCGGACAGGAGTCTGGAGAGACCCAGTACTTC. This gives the protein CASSEGGQESGETQYF. Supplemented by reference TRBV25-1 and TRBJ2-5, the full variable domain reads EADIYQTPRYLVIGTGKKITLECSQTMGHDKMYWYQQDPGMELHLIHYSYGVNSTEKGDLSSESTVSRIRTEHFPLTLESARPSHTSQYLCASSEGGQESGETQYFGPGTRLLVL.

This rearrangement joins TRBV30 to TRBJ1-1; 9 bases are shared with TRBD1. Per germline, CDR1 GTSNPN and CDR2 SVGIG (reference sequence). This CDR3 has 13 amino acids. V lost 5 bases and J lost 5; bases outside the gene matches: 6. The CDR3 protein is CAWGVGTGTEAFF. The DNA for the CDR3 is TGTGCCTGGGGGGTTGGGACAGGGACTGAAGCTTTCTTT.

This chain links TRBV5-1 with TRBJ2-1; TRBD2 matches at 9 bases. The CDR3 covers 14 residues. With V trimmed by 4 bases and J by 5 bases, 4 bases remained unmatched. Germline CDR1 reads SGHRS; CDR2 reads YFSETQ. The CDR3 DNA reads as TGCGCCAGCAGCGTGACTAGCGGAGACAATGAGCAGTTCTTC. Translation gives CASSVTSGDNEQFF.

This clone was seen a few times. The chain links TRBV7-2 to TRBJ1-1; 7 bases fit TRBD1. J gave up 4 bases and V 4 bases, and 9 bases lay outside the gene matches. Per germline, CDR1 SGHTA and CDR2 FQGNSA. The CDR3 runs 15 residues. The CDR3 DNA follows: TGTGCCAGCAGCTCGACAGGGACCACGGCCACTGAAGCTTTCTTT. Its translation is CASSSTGTTATEAFF.

The chain uses TRBV5-1 and TRBJ1-4; tentatively, D is TRBD1 (6 bases). The CDR3 has 15 residues. The V gene lost 0 bases and the J gene lost 8 bases, with 14 bases spanning the gap. Germline CDR1 is SGHRS and CDR2 is YFSETQ. In nucleotides, the CDR3 is TGCGCCAGCAGCTTGGTTCTGGGGGCGCAGGAAAAACTGTTTTTT. Encoded protein: CASSLVLGAQEKLFF.

This clone was recorded a few times. The V call is TRBV6-6, the J call TRBJ2-2, with 7 bases matching TRBD1. Germline V gene sequence: CDR1 MNHNY, CDR2 SVGAGI (reference sequence). J gave up 2 bases and V 4 bases, and 4 bases lay outside the gene matches. The CDR3 is made up of 15 amino acids. For the CDR3, the DNA is TGTGCCAGCAGTTTCGGACAGGACAACACCGGGGAGCTGTTTTTT. Its translation: CASSFGQDNTGELFF.